This T cell receptor beta chain was retrieved from a study of blood T cell repertoires in COVID-19. Background on the study: COVID-19 samples from acute and convalescent phases originated in the United States, Italy and Spain. From T cells, B-cell-depleted T cells, or PBMCs came the material, which was cDNA or gDNA.

This clone showed up just once. This study enrolled people aged about 18 to 100 from approximately 25 US geographic areas. Cohort assignment relied on participant-reported clinical history. The CDR3 runs 15 residues. Germline loops: CDR1 LGHNA, CDR2 YNFKEQ. V lost 1 base and J lost 8, with 17 bases in between. Profiled with immunoSEQ multiplex PCR; TCRdb holds only in-frame clones, not every one. Of about 480,000 clones in the sample, 88% were seen once. The rearrangement uses TRBV4-2 and TRBJ1-2; D remains ambiguous. The clonotype was recovered from a woman in her thirties or forties who had recovered from COVID-19. Sequenced sample: PBMCs or T cells enriched from blood (not recorded which). Here the CDR3 DNA reads TGTGCCAGCAGCCAAGGGGCCGGCTTAAATGAAGGCTACACCTTC. The encoded protein is CASSQGAGLNEGYTF.